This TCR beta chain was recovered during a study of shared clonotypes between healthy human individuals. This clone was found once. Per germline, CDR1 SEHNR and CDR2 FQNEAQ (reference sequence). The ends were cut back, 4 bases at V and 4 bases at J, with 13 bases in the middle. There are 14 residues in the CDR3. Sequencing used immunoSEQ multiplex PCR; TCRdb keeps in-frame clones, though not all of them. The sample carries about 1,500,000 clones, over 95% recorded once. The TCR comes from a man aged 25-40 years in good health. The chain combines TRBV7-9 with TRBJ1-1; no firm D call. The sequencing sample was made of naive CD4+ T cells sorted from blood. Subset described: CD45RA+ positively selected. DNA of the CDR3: TGTGCCAGCAGCTCCGAGATCGTGCGCACTGAAGCTTTCTTT. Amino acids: CASSSEIVRTEAFF.